The 21 T cell receptor beta chains in this list originate from one sample, sequenced in a study of neurological immune-mediated disorders. TCRdb fed the 5' RACE reads into MiXCR, producing one record per CDR3 protein. The sample lists more than 20,000 distinct CDR3 sequences; roughly an eighth were seen once. As to time point: technical triplicate 1. Sequences were obtained from CD4+ T cells from blood. These receptors were obtained from a female donor with HTLV-1-associated myelopathy (HAM/TSP).

This clonotype has a count of ten or more. This chain links TRBV12-3 or TRBV12-4 with TRBJ2-1; 9 positions match TRBD2. This CDR3 region has 14 residues. The trim removed 5 bases at V and 5 bases at J, leaving 4 bases unmatched. This CDR3 is CASSTGLAHNEQFF. The CDR3 DNA reads TGTGCCAGCAGTACGGGACTAGCACACAATGAGCAGTTCTTC.

V gene TRBV5-1 combines with J gene TRBJ2-3, with TRBD2 identical over 11 bases. The CDR3 length is 15 residues. CDR1 SGHRS and CDR2 YFSETQ come from the germline V gene. Trimming cost V 4 bases and J 4 bases; bases outside gene matches: 5. The CDR3 DNA follows: TGCGCCAGCAGCCAAGGACTAGCGGGCGCAGATACGCAGTATTTT. Its protein is CASSQGLAGADTQYF.

In this sample, this clonotype turned up many times. The gene calls are TRBV20-1 and TRBJ2-5; 12 bases agree with TRBD2. The CDR3 consists of 16 residues. The germline CDR1 and CDR2 sequences are DFQATT and SNEGSKA (reference sequence). V lost 2 bases and J lost 5; bases outside the gene matches: 9. In DNA form, the CDR3 reads TGCAGTGCTAGAATGGCTAGCGGGGGGGACGTGGAGACCCAGTACTTC. Protein sequence: CSARMASGGDVETQYF.

This clonotype was seen repeatedly, ten times or more. The chain recombines TRBV20-1 with TRBJ1-4; D unresolved. The CDR3 has 13 amino acids. Germline CDR1 and CDR2: DFQATT and SNEGSKA (reference sequence). The germline V and J ends were trimmed by 6 bases and 7 bases, with 15 bases remaining between them. The CDR3 DNA is TGCAGTGCGGTGGGTGGGAGTGGTGAAAAACTGTTTTTT. Encoded protein: CSAVGGSGEKLFF.

This clonotype was counted at least ten times. The rearrangement joins TRBV4-1 to TRBJ2-3; 12 nucleotides align to TRBD2. CDR1 is MGHRA, CDR2 YSYEKL, per germline. The trim removed 3 bases at V and 2 bases at J, leaving 12 bases unmatched. The CDR3 runs to 19 residues. The CDR3 region is CASSHPGLAGNLDTDTQYF. DNA for the CDR3: TGCGCCAGCAGCCATCCGGGACTAGCGGGTAACCTTGACACAGATACGCAGTATTTT.

Ten or more counts support this clonotype. The J gene is TRBJ2-6, the V gene TRBV7-2, with 8 bases identical to TRBD2. The CDR3 is made up of 15 amino acids. Germline loops: CDR1 SGHTA, CDR2 FQGNSA. V dropped 7 bases and J dropped 5; count of bases not matched to a gene: 7. The DNA of the CDR3 is TGTGCCAGCACGACGGGGGGGGCCTGGGCCAACGTCCTGACTTTC. This sequence encodes CASTTGGAWANVLTF.

This clonotype was observed many times. The rearrangement links TRBV5-1 to TRBJ2-2; 7 bases map to TRBD1. The CDR3 has 14 amino acids. Trimming at V came to 4 bases and at J to 3 bases, leaving 3 bases not matched to a gene. CDR1 is SGHRS, CDR2 YFSETQ, per germline. The CDR3 loop is CASSITGDTGELFF. The CDR3 nucleotides read TGCGCCAGCAGCATCACAGGGGACACCGGGGAGCTGTTTTTT.

This clonotype has at least ten counts. V gene TRBV20-1 combines with J gene TRBJ2-7; D may be TRBD1 (6 bases). The CDR3 consists of 11 residues. Germline assignment: CDR1 DFQATT and CDR2 SNEGSKA (reference sequence). Trimming removed 6 bases from V and 3 bases from J, with 9 bases in between. CDR3 in amino acids: CSAGQRYEQYF. CDR3 coding DNA: TGCAGTGCAGGACAGCGCTACGAGCAGTACTTC.

This clonotype was recorded at least ten times. For the CDR3, the DNA is TGCAGCGTAACCCCCGGGACAGGATCCCGAACTGAAGCTTTCTTT. This gives the protein CSVTPGTGSRTEAFF. The chain is built from TRBV29-1 and TRBJ1-1; 8 bases align to TRBD1. The CDR3 contains 15 residues. V lost 6 bases and J lost 5; bases outside the gene matches: 14. Looked up from germline, CDR1 is SQVTM and CDR2 is ANQGSEA. Full variable domain (rest looked up from reference TRBV29-1 and TRBJ1-1): SAVISQKPSRDICQRGTSLTIQCQVDSQVTMMFWYRQQPGQSLTLIATANQGSEATYESGFVIDKFPISRPNLTFSTLTVSNMSPEDSSIYLCSVTPGTGSRTEAFFGQGTRLTVV.

This clonotype was detected many times. The chain links TRBV20-1 to TRBJ1-5; perhaps TRBD1 as D (6 bases). Trimming took 1 base from V and 5 from J, leaving 15 bases between them. This CDR3 region has 15 residues. Germline V gene data show CDR1 as DFQATT and CDR2 as SNEGSKA (reference sequence). The CDR3 nucleotides read TGCAGTGCTAGAGTTTGGCAGGGGTTAGATCAGCCCCAGCATTTT. Amino acid sequence: CSARVWQGLDQPQHF.

This clonotype was counted ten times or more. The rearrangement joins TRBV9 to TRBJ2-5, with 10 bases matching TRBD2. CDR3 length: 16 amino acids. Trimming took 3 bases from V and 1 from J; bases not matched to a gene: 6. CDR1 SGDLS and CDR2 YYNGEE come from the germline V gene. CDR3 nucleotide sequence: TGTGCCAGCAGCGGGCAGCGGGGGGGGATCCAAGAGACCCAGTACTTC. Amino acids: CASSGQRGGIQETQYF.

This clonotype was recorded many times. The V and J genes are TRBV2 and TRBJ2-1; TRBD1 might be the D (7 bases). This CDR3 spans 15 amino acids. Germline V CDR1 and CDR2: SNHLY, FYNNEI. V was trimmed by 4 bases and J by 4 bases, leaving 14 bases between them. The DNA for the CDR3 is TGTGCCAGCAGTGGCCCGCGGGACAGATACAATGAGCAGTTCTTC. Translating it yields CASSGPRDRYNEQFF.

This clonotype was counted at least ten times. The chain has TRBV4-3 and TRBJ1-6; no firm D call. The V end lost 1 base, the J end lost 0 bases, and 13 bases lay between the germline ends. Germline CDR1 reads LGHNA; CDR2 reads YSLEER. This CDR3 contains 18 residues. Written as DNA, the CDR3 is TGCGCCAGCAGCCAAGTGGTCAGATCTAGCTCCTATAATTCACCCCTCCACTTT. Amino acid sequence: CASSQVVRSSSYNSPLHF.

Ten or more counts support this clonotype. The chain employs TRBV20-1 and TRBJ1-4; D might be TRBD1 (6 bases). This CDR3 region has 14 residues. Germline assignment: CDR1 DFQATT and CDR2 SNEGSKA (reference sequence). Between the trimmed V and J ends, which lost 5 bases and 6 bases, there was a span of 16 bases. CDR3 amino acids: CSASQGRSDEKLFF. In nucleotides, the CDR3 is TGCAGTGCTTCCCAGGGGAGGTCGGATGAAAAACTGTTTTTT.

The sample holds many counts of this clonotype. The V gene is TRBV12-3 or TRBV12-4, the J gene TRBJ1-5, with D unresolved. The V gene lost 3 bases and the J gene lost 0 bases, with 6 bases spanning the gap. This CDR3 has 14 amino acids. The CDR3 protein is CASSFLLSNQPQHF. CDR3 bases: TGTGCCAGCAGTTTTTTGCTTAGCAATCAGCCCCAGCATTTT.

By share, this clonotype ranks as medium-sized. V is TRBV20-1 and J is TRBJ1-4; D gene ambiguous. Germline V gives CDR1 DFQATT, CDR2 SNEGSKA (reference sequence). This CDR3 is built from 15 residues. The V and J ends lost 4 bases and 8 bases respectively, with 20 bases between them. CDR3 in DNA: TGCAGTGCTATCGGAACCTCGGGTTGGCTGGAAAAACTGTTTTTT. Translation: CSAIGTSGWLEKLFF.

This clonotype has a count of ten or more. J is TRBJ2-7 and V is TRBV20-1; D possibly corresponds to TRBD2 (6 bases). Germline assignment: CDR1 DFQATT and CDR2 SNEGSKA (reference sequence). CDR3 length: 14 residues. V was trimmed by 6 bases and J by 0 bases, leaving 15 bases between them. CDR3 sequence: CSAQRDSASYEQYF. CDR3 bases: TGCAGTGCGCAAAGGGACTCGGCCTCCTACGAGCAGTACTTC.

This clonotype was seen just once. V and J are TRBV10-3 and TRBJ1-5; TRBD1 agrees at 10 bases. Germline lookup yields CDR1 ENHRY and CDR2 SYGVKD. J gave up 4 bases and V 5 bases, and 2 bases lay outside the gene matches. The CDR3 is 14 amino acids. The DNA for the CDR3 is TGTGCCATCAGTAGGGACAGGGGTAATCAGCCCCAGCATTTT. Protein product: CAISRDRGNQPQHF.

Remarks on this clonotype: At one end the junction does not follow the germline gene, possibly because of a read error. The V call is TRBV5-1, the J call TRBJ2-1, with 11 nucleotides matching TRBD1. The CDR3 has 17 amino acids. From germline, CDR1 is SGHRS and CDR2 YFSETQ. The CDR3 region has the DNA TGCGCCAGCAACAGGGACAGGGGGACGAGCTCCTACAATGAGAAGTTCTTC. Translation gives CASNRDRGTSSYNEKFF.

This clonotype was counted at least ten times. V is TRBV5-1 and J is TRBJ1-2; D not resolved. CDR1 SGHRS and CDR2 YFSETQ come from the germline V gene. V shed 0 bases and J shed 2 bases, with 11 bases lying between them. The CDR3 consists of 15 residues. CDR3 sequence: CASSLGHSGNYGYTF. CDR3 sequence (DNA): TGCGCCAGCAGCTTGGGACACAGCGGGAACTATGGCTACACCTTC.

V usage is TRBV3-1 and J usage is TRBJ2-5; tentatively, D is TRBD2 (5 bases). The length of the CDR3 is 14 residues. Per the germline V gene, CDR1 is LGHDT and CDR2 is YNNKEL (reference sequence). V was pared by 0 bases and J by 5 bases, with 10 bases between. The CDR3 nucleotides are TGTGCCAGCAGCCAAGAGGTACAGCGGGAGACCCAGTACTTC. This sequence encodes CASSQEVQRETQYF.